This T cell receptor beta chain emerged from a study of human T cells and chemical hapten exposure. On the study more broadly: Slight differences in pooled library volume were the main source of varying TCR yields across samples.

Time point given: patch test 1, 2 weeks after DPC sensitization. As to treatment: therapeutic diphenylcyclopropenone sensitization with weekly scalp DPC. The CDR3 covers 12 residues. The V and J ends lost 8 bases and 1 base respectively, with 8 bases between them. TCRdb recomputed calls from the RACE reads with MiXCR, one row per CDR3 protein. The sample lists under 85,000 distinct CDR3 sequences; about a tenth were seen once. The specimen was whole blood, collected in connection with sensitization to the hapten diphenylcyclopropenone (DPC). The sequence derives from a woman in her fifties or sixties with alopecia areata. Some clones in this sample may be carry-over from other donors' samples. The chain uses TRBV12-3 or TRBV12-4 and TRBJ2-5; the D is unclear. The CDR3 nucleotides are TGTGCCAGCTCGCGCCTCCAAGAGACCCAGTACTTC. It encodes CASSRLQETQYF.